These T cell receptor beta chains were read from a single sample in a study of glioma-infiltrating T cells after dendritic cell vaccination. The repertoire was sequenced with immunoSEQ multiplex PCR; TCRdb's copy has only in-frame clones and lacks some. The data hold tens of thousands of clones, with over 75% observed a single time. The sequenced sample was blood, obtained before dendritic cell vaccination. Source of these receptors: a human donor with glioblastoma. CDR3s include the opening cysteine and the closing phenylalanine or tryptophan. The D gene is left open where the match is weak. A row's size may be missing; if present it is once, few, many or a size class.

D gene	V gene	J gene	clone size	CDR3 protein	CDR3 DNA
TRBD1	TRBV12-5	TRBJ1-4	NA	CASGPDRGDEKLFF	TGTGCTAGTGGCCCGGACAGGGGTGATGAAAAACTGTTTTTT
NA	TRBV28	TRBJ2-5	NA	CASSLGGVQETQYF	TGTGCCAGCAGTTTAGGAGGGGTACAAGAGACCCAGTACTTC
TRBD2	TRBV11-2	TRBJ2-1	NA	CASSYSGGAVNEQFF	TGTGCCAGCAGCTATAGCGGGGGGGCTGTCAATGAGCAGTTCTTC
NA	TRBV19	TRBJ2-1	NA	CASSSANEQFF	TGTGCCAGTAGTTCAGCGAATGAGCAGTTCTTC
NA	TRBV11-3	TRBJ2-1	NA	CASSLGGDNEQFF	TGTGCCAGCAGCTTAGGGGGGGACAATGAGCAGTTCTTC
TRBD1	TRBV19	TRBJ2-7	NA	CASSDFGQGYEQYF	TGTGCCAGTAGTGATTTTGGACAGGGCTACGAGCAGTACTTC
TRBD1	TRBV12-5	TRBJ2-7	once	CASGLDRFYEQYF	TGTGCTAGTGGTCTGGACAGGTTCTACGAGCAGTACTTC
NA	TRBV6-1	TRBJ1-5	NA	CASSAKSASNQPQHF	TGTGCCAGCAGCGCCAAGAGTGCGAGCAATCAGCCCCAGCATTTT
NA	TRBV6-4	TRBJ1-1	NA	CASSRTVYTEAFF	TGTGCCAGCAGTCGGACAGTTTACACTGAAGCTTTCTTT
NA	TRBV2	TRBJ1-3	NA	CASRGGGNTIYF	TGTGCCAGCAGAGGGGGTGGAAACACCATATATTTT
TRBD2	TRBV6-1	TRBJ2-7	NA	CASSVMVAGVGYEQYF	TGTGCCAGCAGTGTTATGGTGGCGGGAGTTGGCTACGAGCAGTACTTC
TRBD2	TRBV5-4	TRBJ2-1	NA	CASSRTSGGVTYNEQFF	TGTGCCAGCAGCCGGACTAGCGGGGGGGTTACTTACAATGAGCAGTTCTTC
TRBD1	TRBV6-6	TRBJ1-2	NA	CASRTTSDRQNYGYTF	TGTGCCAGCAGAACAACCTCGGACAGGCAGAACTATGGCTACACCTTC
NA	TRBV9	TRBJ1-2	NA	CASSVSPFMQGYTF	TGTGCCAGCAGCGTCAGTCCCTTTATGCAGGGCTACACCTTC
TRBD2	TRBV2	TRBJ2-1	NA	CASRGLAGGENEQFF	TGTGCCAGCAGAGGACTAGCGGGAGGGGAGAATGAGCAGTTCTTC
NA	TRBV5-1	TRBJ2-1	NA	CASSLEGAISFF	TGCGCCAGCAGCTTGGAAGGGGCGATTAGCTTCTTC
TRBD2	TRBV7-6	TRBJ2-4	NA	CASSLGSLAGSIQYF	TGTGCCAGCAGCTTAGGATCCCTAGCGGGAAGCATTCAGTACTTC
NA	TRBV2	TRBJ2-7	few	CASSDQQNYEQYF	TGTGCCAGCAGTGATCAACAGAACTACGAGCAGTACTTC
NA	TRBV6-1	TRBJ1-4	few	CASTVATNEKLFF	TGTGCCAGCACAGTTGCAACTAATGAAAAACTGTTTTTT
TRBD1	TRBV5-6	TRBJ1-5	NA	CAGKGQGEGGQPQHF	TGTGCCGGTAAGGGACAGGGGGAAGGAGGACAGCCCCAGCATTTT
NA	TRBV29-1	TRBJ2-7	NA	CSVEGPGYEQYF	TGCAGCGTTGAAGGCCCAGGCTACGAGCAGTACTTC
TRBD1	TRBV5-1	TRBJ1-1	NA	CASSGTVSDSWTEAFF	TGCGCCAGCAGCGGGACAGTCTCGGATAGTTGGACTGAAGCTTTCTTT
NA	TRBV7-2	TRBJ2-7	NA	CASSSSSRTGEQYF	TGTGCCAGCAGCTCGAGTAGCAGGACTGGGGAGCAGTACTTC
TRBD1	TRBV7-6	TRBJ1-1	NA	CASSLAQGARTEAFF	TGTGCCAGCAGCTTAGCTCAGGGGGCGCGGACTGAAGCTTTCTTT
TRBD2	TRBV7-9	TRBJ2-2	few	CASNQERGGPTGELFF	TGTGCCAGCAACCAGGAGCGGGGGGGCCCCACCGGGGAGCTGTTTTTT
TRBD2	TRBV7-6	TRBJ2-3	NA	CASSLGSGADTQYF	TGTGCCAGCAGCTTAGGTAGCGGGGCAGATACGCAGTATTTT
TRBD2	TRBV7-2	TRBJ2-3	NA	CASSLGAGGTDTQYF	TGTGCCAGCAGCTTAGGAGCGGGAGGTACAGATACGCAGTATTTT
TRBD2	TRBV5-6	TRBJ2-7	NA	CASSFAGGPTYEQYF	TGTGCCAGCAGCTTCGCGGGAGGGCCCACCTACGAGCAGTACTTC
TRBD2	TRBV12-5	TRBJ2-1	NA	CASGLVPGLEVNEQFF	TGTGCTAGTGGTTTGGTACCGGGACTAGAGGTGAATGAGCAGTTCTTC
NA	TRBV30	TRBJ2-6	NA	CAWTIQGANVLTF	TGTGCCTGGACAATACAGGGGGCCAACGTCCTGACTTTC
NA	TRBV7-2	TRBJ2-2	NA	CASSPSGPGELFF	TGTGCCAGCAGCCCCAGCGGGCCCGGGGAGCTGTTTTTT
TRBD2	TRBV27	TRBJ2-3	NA	CASSPKRELRTDTQYF	TGTGCCAGCAGTCCCAAGCGGGAGCTGAGGACAGATACGCAGTATTTT
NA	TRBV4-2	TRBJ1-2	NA	CASSQEGGPGYTF	TGTGCCAGCAGCCAAGAAGGAGGGCCTGGCTACACCTTC
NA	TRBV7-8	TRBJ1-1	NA	CASSLAQRSDSNTEAFF	TGTGCCAGCAGCTTAGCGCAGAGGTCGGACTCGAACACTGAAGCTTTCTTT
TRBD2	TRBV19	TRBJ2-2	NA	CASLASGSTGELFF	TGTGCCAGCCTCGCCAGCGGGAGCACCGGGGAGCTGTTTTTT
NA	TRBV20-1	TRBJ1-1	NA	CSARQQVIIF	TGCAGTGCTAGACAACAGGTAATAATCTTT
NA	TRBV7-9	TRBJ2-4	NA	CASSSARSGNIQYF	TGTGCCAGCAGTTCGGCCCGATCGGGAAACATTCAGTACTTC
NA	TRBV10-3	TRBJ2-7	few	CAIRDSRYEQYF	TGTGCCATCCGGGACTCACGCTACGAGCAGTACTTC
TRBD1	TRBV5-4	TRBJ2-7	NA	CASSLGAGQGSYEQYF	TGTGCCAGCAGCTTGGGCGCGGGACAGGGTAGCTACGAGCAGTACTTC
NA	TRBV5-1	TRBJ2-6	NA	CASSSPFSGANVLTF	TGCGCCAGCAGCTCCCCTTTTTCTGGGGCCAACGTCCTGACTTTC
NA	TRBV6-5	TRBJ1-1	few	CASGIREAFF	TGTGCCAGCGGCATACGTGAAGCTTTCTTT
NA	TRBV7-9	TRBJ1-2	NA	CASRPPTNYGYTF	TGTGCCAGCAGACCCCCTACTAACTATGGCTACACCTTC
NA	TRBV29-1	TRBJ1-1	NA	CSVCGEGGTEAFF	TGCAGCGTTTGTGGGGAGGGGGGCACTGAAGCTTTCTTT
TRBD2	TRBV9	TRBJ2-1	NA	CASSVEPSSGRSGDEQFF	TGTGCCAGCAGCGTAGAACCGTCTAGCGGGAGATCGGGGGATGAGCAGTTCTTC
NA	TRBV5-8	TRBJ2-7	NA	CASSLGTGTHKAYEQYF	TGTGCCAGCAGCTTGGGCACCGGGACACATAAAGCGTACGAGCAGTACTTC
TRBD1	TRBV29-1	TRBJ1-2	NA	CSVEAQGANGYTF	TGCAGCGTTGAGGCCCAGGGGGCGAATGGCTACACCTTC
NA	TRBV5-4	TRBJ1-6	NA	CASSWGGAKYSPLHF	TGTGCCAGCAGTTGGGGGGGGGCAAAGTATTCACCCCTCCACTTT
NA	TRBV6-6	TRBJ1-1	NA	CASSYREPTEAFF	TGTGCCAGCAGTTACAGGGAGCCCACTGAAGCTTTCTTT
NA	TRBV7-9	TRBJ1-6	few	CASRVISGRTNSPLHF	TGTGCCAGCAGAGTTATATCAGGCCGAACTAATTCACCCCTCCACTTT
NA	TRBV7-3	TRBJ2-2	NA	CASSQRPADSNTGELFF	TGTGCCAGCAGCCAAAGGCCAGCGGACTCGAACACCGGGGAGCTGTTTTTT
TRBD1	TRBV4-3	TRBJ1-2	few	CASSQLGDRVNYGYTF	TGCGCCAGCAGCCAGCTAGGGGACAGGGTCAACTATGGCTACACCTTC
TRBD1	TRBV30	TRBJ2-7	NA	CAWSVGQGYEQYF	TGTGCCTGGAGTGTGGGACAGGGTTACGAGCAGTACTTC
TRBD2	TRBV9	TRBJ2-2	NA	CASSADWGGTGELFF	TGTGCCAGCAGCGCAGATTGGGGGGGCACCGGGGAGCTGTTTTTT
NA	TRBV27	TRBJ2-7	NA	CASSLGGPGEQYF	TGTGCCAGCAGTTTAGGAGGCCCGGGGGAGCAGTACTTC
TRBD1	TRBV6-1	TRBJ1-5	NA	CASSESPGGQGSRQPQHF	TGTGCCAGCAGTGAATCCCCTGGGGGACAGGGTAGCAGACAGCCCCAGCATTTT
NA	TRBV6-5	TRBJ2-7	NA	CASSYFTVPYEQYF	TGTGCCAGCAGTTACTTCACAGTTCCCTACGAGCAGTACTTC
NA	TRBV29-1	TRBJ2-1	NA	CSVEGYGSRNNEQFF	TGCAGCGTTGAAGGGTACGGGAGTAGGAACAATGAGCAGTTCTTC
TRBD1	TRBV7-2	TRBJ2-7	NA	CASSPDRRIYEQYF	TGTGCCAGCAGCCCGGACAGGCGGATCTACGAGCAGTACTTC
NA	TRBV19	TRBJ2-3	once	CASSSTGRGDTQYF	TGTGCCAGTAGTTCAACCGGGCGGGGCGATACGCAGTATTTT
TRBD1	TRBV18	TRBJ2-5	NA	CASSLSQGAQETQYF	TGTGCCAGCTCACTATCCCAGGGGGCCCAAGAGACCCAGTACTTC